This T cell receptor (beta chain) is drawn from a study of control samples from healthy donors and cancer patients. CDR1 is SGDLS and CDR2 is YYNGEE in the germline V gene. The CDR3 length is 18 residues. The ends lost 3 bases at V and 2 bases at J; junction bases unmatched: 10. TCRdb's copy holds only in-frame clones and misses some; the assay was immunoSEQ multiplex PCR. This table has 130,000 or so clones, 91% appearing once. The sequence came from a man aged 18 to 29 in good health. The source material was blood. The rearrangement joins TRBV9 to TRBJ2-2, with TRBD1 matching over 10 bases. CDR3 DNA sequence: TGTGCCAGCAGCGAGTCCCCGACAGGGGGCTTTAACACCGGGGAGCTGTTTTTT. Residues: CASSESPTGGFNTGELFF.